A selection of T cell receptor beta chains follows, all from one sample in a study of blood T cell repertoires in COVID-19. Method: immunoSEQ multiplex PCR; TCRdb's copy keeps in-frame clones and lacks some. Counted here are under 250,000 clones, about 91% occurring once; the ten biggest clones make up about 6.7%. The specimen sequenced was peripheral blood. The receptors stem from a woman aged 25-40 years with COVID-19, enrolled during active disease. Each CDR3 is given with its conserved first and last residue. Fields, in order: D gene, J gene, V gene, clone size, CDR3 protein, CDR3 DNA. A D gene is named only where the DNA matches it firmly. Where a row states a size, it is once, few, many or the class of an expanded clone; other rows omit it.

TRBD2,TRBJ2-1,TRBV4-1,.,CASSQEAGGDEQFF,TGCGCCAGCAGCCAAGAAGCGGGGGGAGATGAGCAGTTCTTC
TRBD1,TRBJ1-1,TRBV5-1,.,CASSPGRGGHTEAFF,TGCGCCAGCAGCCCCGGTCGAGGGGGCCACACTGAAGCTTTCTTT
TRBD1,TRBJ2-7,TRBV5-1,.,CASSGGTGTVAYEQYF,TGCGCCAGCAGCGGAGGTACCGGGACAGTAGCCTACGAGCAGTACTTC
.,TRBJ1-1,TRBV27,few,CASSLYPRGTEAFF,TGTGCCAGCAGTTTATACCCCCGGGGAACTGAAGCTTTCTTT
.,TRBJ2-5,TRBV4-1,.,CASSQGWSGDQETQYF,TGCGCCAGCAGCCAAGGTTGGTCCGGGGATCAAGAGACCCAGTACTTC
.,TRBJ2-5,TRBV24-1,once,CATRGGSSAQETQYF,TGTGCCACCAGGGGCGGGTCGTCGGCCCAAGAGACCCAGTACTTC
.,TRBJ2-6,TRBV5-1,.,CASSLVGSALVGANVLTF,TGCGCCAGCAGCTTGGTCGGCAGCGCTTTGGTGGGGGCCAACGTCCTGACTTTC
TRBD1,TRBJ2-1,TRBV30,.,CAWKHRGAYNEQFF,TGTGCCTGGAAACACAGGGGGGCCTACAATGAGCAGTTCTTC
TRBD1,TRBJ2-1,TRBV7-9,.,CASSLVQGADEQFF,TGTGCCAGCAGCTTAGTACAGGGGGCCGATGAGCAGTTCTTC
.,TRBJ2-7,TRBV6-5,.,CASSTQQGQGYEQYF,TGTGCCAGCAGTACCCAGCAGGGGCAGGGCTACGAGCAGTACTTC
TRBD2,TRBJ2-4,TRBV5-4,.,CASSTGGRSEDIQYF,TGTGCCAGCAGCACGGGCGGGAGGTCAGAGGACATTCAGTACTTC
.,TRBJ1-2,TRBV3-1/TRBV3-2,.,CASSQDRNTHYGYTF,TGTGCCAGCAGCCAAGACCGCAACACCCACTATGGCTACACCTTC
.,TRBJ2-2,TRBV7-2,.,CASSLGGSAGELFF,TGTGCCAGCAGCTTAGGTGGTTCGGCCGGGGAGCTGTTTTTT
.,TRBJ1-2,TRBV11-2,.,CASSLESWAGGYTF,TGTGCCAGCAGCTTAGAATCTTGGGCAGGTGGCTACACCTTC
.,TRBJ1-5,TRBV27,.,CASSSGSWGPGSNQPQHF,TGTGCCAGCAGTTCTGGATCCTGGGGCCCAGGCAGCAATCAGCCCCAGCATTTT
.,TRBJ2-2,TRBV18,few,CASSPAAGDTGELFF,TGTGCCAGCTCACCAGCGGCAGGGGACACCGGGGAGCTGTTTTTT
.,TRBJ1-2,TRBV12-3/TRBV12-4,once,CASSPGDYGYTF,TGTGCCAGCAGTCCGGGGGATTATGGCTACACCTTC
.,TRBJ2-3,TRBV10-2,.,CASSESILRVRTQYF,TGCGCCAGCAGTGAGTCGATACTCCGGGTGAGAACGCAGTATTTT
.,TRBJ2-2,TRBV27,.,CASSFIGSYSGELFF,TGTGCCAGCAGTTTCATCGGGAGTTATAGCGGGGAGCTGTTTTTT
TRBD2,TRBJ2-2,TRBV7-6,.,CASSSVGLAETGELFF,TGTGCCAGCAGCTCTGTTGGACTAGCGGAGACCGGGGAGCTGTTTTTT
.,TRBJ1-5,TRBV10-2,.,CASSVMTGPNQPQHF,TGCGCCAGCAGTGTTATGACAGGCCCCAATCAGCCCCAGCATTTT
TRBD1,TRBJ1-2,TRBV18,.,CASSPDRGLVYGYTF,TGTGCCAGCTCGCCTGACAGGGGGTTGGTTTATGGCTACACCTTC
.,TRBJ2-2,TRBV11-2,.,CASSWGGTGELFF,TGTGCCAGCAGCTGGGGCGGTACCGGGGAGCTGTTTTTT
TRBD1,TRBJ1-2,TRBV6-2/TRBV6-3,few,CASSFSGQGSGYTF,TGTGCCAGCAGTTTTTCGGGACAGGGATCGGGCTACACCTTC
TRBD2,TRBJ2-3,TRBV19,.,CATRTSGRTDTQYF,TGTGCCACCCGGACTAGCGGGAGGACAGATACGCAGTATTTT
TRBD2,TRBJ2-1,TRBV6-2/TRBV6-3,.,CASSTLSSGSNEQFF,TGTGCCAGCAGTACCCTGAGTAGCGGGAGCAATGAGCAGTTCTTC
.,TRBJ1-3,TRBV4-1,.,CASSPIFDRPSSGNTIYF,TGCGCCAGCAGCCCCATTTTTGACAGGCCCAGCTCTGGAAACACCATATATTTT
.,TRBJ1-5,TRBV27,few,CASSFRRDHQPQHF,TGTGCCAGCAGTTTTAGGAGGGATCATCAGCCCCAGCATTTT
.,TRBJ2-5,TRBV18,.,CASSRGSGLWVTKEETQYF,TGTGCCAGCTCACGGGGTTCGGGGTTGTGGGTCACGAAGGAAGAGACCCAGTACTTC
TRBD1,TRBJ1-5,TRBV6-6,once,CASSYSQGGSSQHF,TGTGCCAGCAGTTACTCACAGGGGGGCAGTTCCCAGCATTTT
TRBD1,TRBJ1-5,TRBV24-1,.,CATRTGTGELSDQPQHF,TGTGCCACCAGGACCGGGACAGGGGAGTTGTCGGATCAGCCCCAGCATTTT
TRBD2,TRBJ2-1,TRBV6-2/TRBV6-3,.,CASSSRTSGDSYNEQFF,TGTGCCAGCAGTTCCCGGACTAGCGGAGACTCCTACAATGAGCAGTTCTTC
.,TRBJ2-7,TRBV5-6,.,CASSLMREVHYEQYF,TGTGCCAGCAGCTTGATGAGGGAGGTACACTACGAGCAGTACTTC
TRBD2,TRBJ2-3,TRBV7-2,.,CASSSLAGGTPSTDTQYF,TGTGCCAGCAGCTCACTAGCGGGGGGGACTCCTAGCACAGATACGCAGTATTTT
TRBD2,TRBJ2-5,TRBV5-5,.,CASSSRLATQETQYF,TGTGCCAGCAGCTCAAGACTAGCAACCCAAGAGACCCAGTACTTC
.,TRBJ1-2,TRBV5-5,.,CASSLSTGIGYTF,TGTGCCAGCAGCCTTTCTACAGGGATCGGCTACACCTTC
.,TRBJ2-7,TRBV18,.,CASSPQGNYEQYF,TGTGCCAGCTCACCCCAGGGGAACTACGAGCAGTACTTC
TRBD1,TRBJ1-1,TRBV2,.,CASMMDRGAFF,TGTGCCAGCATGATGGACAGGGGAGCTTTCTTT
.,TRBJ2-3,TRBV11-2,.,CASSDWSTDTQYF,TGTGCCAGCAGCGACTGGAGCACAGATACGCAGTATTTT
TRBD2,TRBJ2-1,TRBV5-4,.,CASSLVRLARYNEQFF,TGTGCCAGCAGCTTGGTGAGACTAGCACGCTACAATGAGCAGTTCTTC
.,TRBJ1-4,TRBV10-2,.,CASSGVRAANEKLFF,TGCGCCAGCAGTGGGGTGCGAGCGGCTAATGAAAAACTGTTTTTT